The 24 T cell receptor beta chains in this list originate from one sample, sequenced in a study of T cell responses to AZD1222 COVID-19 vaccine. The method was immunoSEQ multiplex PCR; TCRdb's version includes in-frame clones alone and lacks a portion of them. The sample lists about 120,000 clones, about 90% seen once, with around 5.8% in the top ten. Here the sequenced sample was peripheral blood, taken on day 0 of AZD1222 vaccination. Source of these receptors: an adult in good health.

In this sample, this clone turned up once. J is TRBJ2-3 and V is TRBV27; 9 nucleotides align to TRBD1. Germline V CDR1 and CDR2: MNHEY, SMNVEV (reference sequence). The ends lost 5 bases at V and 4 bases at J; junction bases unmatched: 4. This CDR3 is 14 amino acids long. The CDR3 loop reads CASSHRGPADTQYF. The DNA of the CDR3 is TGTGCCAGCAGTCACAGGGGGCCAGCAGATACGCAGTATTTT.

This sequence joins TRBV24-1 and TRBJ2-2; maybe TRBD2 (7 bases). V gave up 5 bases and J gave up 3 bases, with 12 bases separating them. The germline gives CDR1 KGHDR, CDR2 SFDVKD. CDR3 length: 15 amino acids. Here the CDR3 DNA reads TGTGCCACCAGTGGCCCCGGGGGGCACACCGGGGAGCTGTTTTTT. It codes for CATSGPGGHTGELFF.

The J gene is TRBJ1-5, the V gene TRBV28, with TRBD1 as a possible D gene (5 bases). The CDR3 has 13 amino acids. Germline V CDR1 and CDR2: MDHEN, SYDVKM. V was pared by 6 bases and J by 7 bases, with 13 bases between. The CDR3 nucleotides read TGTGCCAGCAGCACTGGGGGGTACCAGCCCCAGCATTTT. The encoded protein is CASSTGGYQPQHF.

The V gene is TRBV5-1, the J gene TRBJ2-1, with TRBD2 matching over 8 bases. CDR3 size: 15 residues. Germline V gene data show CDR1 as SGHRS and CDR2 as YFSETQ. The junction had 10 bases not matched to a gene; V was cut back by 0 bases and J by 11 bases. In DNA, the CDR3 is TGCGCCAGCAGCTTGGCTGCGGGAGGATTTGGAAAGCAGTTCTTC. It specifies CASSLAAGGFGKQFF.

This clone has a single count. The chain recombines TRBV27 with TRBJ1-2, with 10 bases lining up with TRBD1. Per the germline V gene, CDR1 is MNHEY and CDR2 is SMNVEV (reference sequence). The CDR3 is made up of 16 amino acids. V was pared by 3 bases and J by 6 bases, with 10 bases of the junction left unmatched. CDR3 nucleotide sequence: TGTGCCAGCAGTTTTTGGACAGGGGGGTTAGAGAATGGCTACACCTTC. The encoded protein is CASSFWTGGLENGYTF.

This clone was counted once. V is TRBV12-3 or TRBV12-4 and J is TRBJ1-5; TRBD1 aligns across 7 bases. The CDR3 is made up of 13 amino acids. With V trimmed by 10 bases and J by 6 bases, 9 bases remained unmatched. The CDR3 DNA sequence: TGTGCCACCGCGACAGGGATGAGTCAGCCCCAGCATTTT. Translated, it gives CATATGMSQPQHF.

The chain combines TRBV7-9 with TRBJ1-1, with D perhaps matching TRBD1 (6 bases). This CDR3 region has 13 residues. Germline assignment: CDR1 SEHNR and CDR2 FQNEAQ (reference sequence). V was trimmed by 5 bases and J by 3 bases, leaving 10 bases between them. DNA for the CDR3: TGTGCCAGCAGCCGCGGGGGCGACACTGAAGCTTTCTTT. Its translation is CASSRGGDTEAFF.

V is TRBV6-5 and J is TRBJ1-2, with D possibly TRBD1 on 6 matching bases. The germline gives CDR1 MNHEY, CDR2 SVGAGI. The germline V and J ends were trimmed by 2 bases and 4 bases, with 8 bases remaining between them. This CDR3 is built from 13 residues. The CDR3 spells CASSYGGPYGYTF. CDR3 nucleotide sequence: TGTGCCAGCAGTTACGGGGGGCCCTATGGCTACACCTTC.

This clone was seen only once. This chain links TRBV6-2 or TRBV6-3 with TRBJ1-2; tentatively, D is TRBD1 (6 bases). CDR3 length: 14 residues. The germline V gene encodes CDR1 MNHEY and CDR2 SVGEGT. V shed 0 bases and J shed 6 bases, with 11 bases lying between them. CDR3 region: CASSYSQQGNGYTF. As DNA, the CDR3 is TGTGCCAGCAGTTACTCTCAACAGGGAAATGGCTACACCTTC.

The chain uses TRBV4-1 and TRBJ2-3; D not certain. This CDR3 region has 16 residues. V gave up 1 base and J gave up 0 bases, with 11 bases separating them. The germline V gene has CDR1 MGHRA and CDR2 YSYEKL. In DNA, the CDR3 is TGCGCCAGCAGCCAAGGTCGACTTCCGAGCACAGATACGCAGTATTTT. It translates to CASSQGRLPSTDTQYF.

The chain is built from TRBV2 and TRBJ2-1; D is possibly TRBD2 (5 bases). The CDR3 runs to 16 residues. Germline V lookup: CDR1 SNHLY, CDR2 FYNNEI. Trimming stripped 6 bases from V and 0 bases from J, with 15 bases between. CDR3 loop: CASSPMAGSSYNEQFF. In nucleotides, the CDR3 is TGTGCCAGCAGCCCAATGGCGGGTAGCTCCTACAATGAGCAGTTCTTC.

This clone appeared a few times. The V and J genes are TRBV28 and TRBJ1-5; D call uncertain. This CDR3 spans 18 amino acids. Germline V gene sequence: CDR1 MDHEN, CDR2 SYDVKM. Between the trimmed V and J ends, which lost 5 bases and 0 bases, there was a span of 20 bases. This chain's CDR3 is CASSDGRSGGYSNQPQHF. The CDR3, as DNA: TGTGCCAGCAGTGACGGACGGAGTGGTGGGTATAGCAATCAGCCCCAGCATTTT.

The chain is built from TRBV7-6 and TRBJ2-7; D may be TRBD1 or TRBD2 (5 bases each). With 5 bases removed from V and 7 bases from J, the gap between germline ends came to 24 bases. The CDR3 has 16 amino acids. Germline CDR1 is SGHVS and CDR2 is FNYEAQ. CDR3 sequence (DNA): TGTGCCAGCAGCGGTGATCTCGGGACGCCTCCTTATGAGCAGTACTTC. The encoded protein is CASSGDLGTPPYEQYF. Based on the CDR3 plus reference TRBV7-6 and TRBJ2-7, the full variable domain is GAGVSQSPRYKVTKRGQDVALRCDPISGHVSLYWYRQALGQGPEFLTYFNYEAQQDKSGLPNDRFSAERPEGSISTLTIQRTEQRDSAMYRCASSGDLGTPPYEQYFGPGTRLTVT.

CDR3 amino acids: CATSRAGRYEQYF. CDR3 coding DNA: TGTGCCACCAGCAGAGCAGGCCGGTACGAGCAGTACTTC. V gene TRBV15 combines with J gene TRBJ2-7; D gene ambiguous. The length of the CDR3 is 13 residues. Germline lookup yields CDR1 LNHNV and CDR2 YYDKDF (reference sequence). V lost 1 base and J 4 bases, leaving 8 bases between the germline ends.

The chain joins TRBV6-5 to TRBJ1-6; no definite D call. Germline V lookup: CDR1 MNHEY, CDR2 SVGAGI. The ends were cut back, 6 bases at V and 10 bases at J, with 16 bases in the middle. This CDR3 has 14 residues. DNA of the CDR3: TGTGCCAGCAGCTGGACGGGATCCGGCTCACCCCTCCACTTT. It yields the protein CASSWTGSGSPLHF.

Concerning this clone: The junction differs from germline at one of its ends, possibly a read error. CDR3 coding DNA: TGTGCCAGTAGTTATGGAAACACCATATATTTT. Translated: CASSYGNTIYF. V is TRBV12-3 or TRBV12-4 and J is TRBJ1-3; D gene unclear. The CDR3 has 11 amino acids.

V is TRBV2 and J is TRBJ2-3; D gene unclear. Trimming left V 5 bases short and J 4 bases short, with 28 bases between. Per the germline V gene, CDR1 is SNHLY and CDR2 is FYNNEI. The CDR3 has 19 amino acids. The CDR3 sequence is CASSQYGSFQNIGADTQYF. DNA of the CDR3: TGTGCCAGCAGTCAATACGGGTCCTTTCAGAATATCGGTGCAGATACGCAGTATTTT.

The chain joins TRBV19 to TRBJ2-3, with D possibly being TRBD1 (6 bases). The germline V gene encodes CDR1 LNHDA and CDR2 SQIVND (reference sequence). Trimming left V 3 bases short and J 0 bases short, with 16 bases between. CDR3 size: 17 residues. As DNA, the CDR3 is TGTGCCAGTAGTATGACCCCAGTACAGGGTAGCACAGATACGCAGTATTTT. It specifies CASSMTPVQGSTDTQYF. Full variable domain (rest looked up from reference TRBV19 and TRBJ2-3): DGGITQSPKYLFRKEGQNVTLSCEQNLNHDAMYWYRQDPGQGLRLIYYSQIVNDFQKGDIAEGYSVSREKKESFPLTVTSAQKNPTAFYLCASSMTPVQGSTDTQYFGPGTRLTVL.

The chain couples TRBV6-9 to TRBJ2-5; 7 nucleotides agree with TRBD1. This CDR3 region has 13 residues. Trimming cost V 10 bases and J 2 bases; bases outside gene matches: 7. CDR1 is MNHGY and CDR2 is SVAAGI in the germline V gene. CDR3 in DNA: TGTGCCATTCCTAGGACAGGTCAAGAGACCCAGTACTTC. Amino acids: CAIPRTGQETQYF.

This rearrangement joins TRBV2 to TRBJ1-2, with D possibly matching TRBD1 (6 bases). In germline, CDR1 is SNHLY, CDR2 FYNNEI. Deletions cut 3 bases from V and 2 bases from J, with 7 bases between. The CDR3 runs 13 residues. CDR3 loop: CASSDQGNYGYTF. CDR3 DNA sequence: TGTGCCAGCAGTGATCAGGGGAACTATGGCTACACCTTC.

This rearrangement joins TRBV5-1 to TRBJ2-7; tentatively, D is TRBD1 (6 bases). V was pared by 4 bases and J by 0 bases, with 14 bases between. The germline CDR1 and CDR2 sequences are SGHRS and YFSETQ. This CDR3 is 15 amino acids long. CDR3 loop: CASSPRQASSYEQYF. CDR3 DNA: TGCGCCAGCAGCCCCCGACAGGCGAGCTCCTACGAGCAGTACTTC.

CDR3 bases: TGTGCCACCAAGCCCGGGGAGCTGTTTTTT. Translating gives CATKPGELFF. This chain uses TRBV2 with TRBJ2-2; no firm D call. V lost 10 bases and J 6 bases, leaving 6 bases between the germline ends. The germline V gene has CDR1 SNHLY and CDR2 FYNNEI. This CDR3 spans 10 amino acids.

A few counts support this clone. Other nucleotide sequences in the sample specify the same CDR3. The CDR3 DNA is TGTGCCAGCAGCTTAGGACAGCCCAATCAGCCCCAGCATTTT. It codes for CASSLGQPNQPQHF. The chain joins TRBV6-5 to TRBJ1-5; a possible D gene is TRBD1 (6 bases). The V end was cut by 6 bases, the J end by 3 bases, with 12 bases between. The CDR3 runs to 14 residues. Germline V gene sequence: CDR1 MNHEY, CDR2 SVGAGI.

This rearrangement joins TRBV6-5 to TRBJ1-2; D is ambiguous. V shed 5 bases and J shed 4 bases, with 11 bases lying between them. The germline CDR1 and CDR2 sequences are MNHEY and SVGAGI. The CDR3 runs to 13 residues. The CDR3 nucleotides are TGTGCCAGCAGTCTTGTATCCTCCTATGGCTACACCTTC. As protein: CASSLVSSYGYTF.